These 13 T cell receptor beta chains originate from one sample sequenced in a study of T cells in Graves' hyperthyroidism and ophthalmopathy. The source material, RNA transcripts, was used to amplify TCR beta CDR3 regions. TCR CDR3 underwent first-round RT-PCR with the HTBI primer set. TCRdb reanalysed the multiplex PCR reads using MiXCR and keeps one entry per CDR3 protein. The sample carries around 450,000 distinct CDR3 sequences, 15% to 18% recorded once. The sample was blood. The source is a woman under 30 with Graves' hyperthyroidism.

This clonotype was counted between two and nine times. One end of the junction does not line up with germline, which may come from a read error. The genes are TRBV5-1 and TRBJ1-4; D remains unclear. Germline loops: CDR1 SGHRS, CDR2 YFSETQ. This CDR3 comprises 14 residues. CDR3 nucleotides: TGCGCCAGCAGTTTGGCGGGTAATAATGAAAAACTGTTTTTT. Translation gives CASSLAGNNEKLFF.

This clonotype was seen ten or more times. The chain has TRBV6-1 and TRBJ2-7, with TRBD2 matching 13 bases. Trimming removed 5 bases from V and 3 bases from J; junction bases left unmatched: 1. This CDR3 contains 14 residues. Germline V gene sequence: CDR1 MNHNS, CDR2 SASEGT. In DNA form, the CDR3 reads TGTGCCAGCAGTCGGACTAGCGGGGGCTACGAGCAGTACTTC. Amino acid sequence: CASSRTSGGYEQYF.

This clonotype was picked up many times. V usage is TRBV6-5 and J usage is TRBJ1-1; D ambiguous. This CDR3 has 14 residues. V was shortened by 2 bases and J by 3 bases, with 10 bases between the two germline ends. CDR1 is MNHEY and CDR2 is SVGAGI in the germline V gene. The CDR3 protein is CASSYSLLDTEAFF. CDR3 nucleotide sequence: TGTGCCAGCAGTTACAGCCTCCTGGACACTGAAGCTTTCTTT.

At least ten counts were recorded for this clonotype. In DNA form, the CDR3 reads TGTGCCAGCAGTTTTGATTACAGGGGGCTCACAGATACGCAGTATTTT. Its translation is CASSFDYRGLTDTQYF. The genes are TRBV28 and TRBJ2-3; 9 nucleotides align to TRBD1. Germline CDR1 is MDHEN and CDR2 is SYDVKM. The CDR3 contains 16 residues. V dropped 3 bases and J dropped 2; count of bases not matched to a gene: 6.

This rearrangement joins TRBV19 to TRBJ1-1, with D unclear. CDR3 length: 10 residues. Germline V CDR1 and CDR2: LNHDA, SQIVND (reference sequence). V lost 8 bases and J lost 7, with 8 bases in between. CDR3 protein: CASGVNEAFF. DNA of the CDR3: TGTGCCAGTGGGGTTAATGAAGCTTTCTTT.

This chain joins TRBV27 and TRBJ2-5; D is possibly TRBD1 (6 bases). Trimming removed 4 bases at V and 5 bases at J, with 17 bases between. The CDR3 length is 15 residues. Germline CDR1 is MNHEY and CDR2 is SMNVEV (reference sequence). In nucleotides, the CDR3 is TGTGCCAGCAGTTCAAGGGGGACCATGGGGGAGACCCAGTACTTC. Protein: CASSSRGTMGETQYF.

This sequence joins TRBV2 and TRBJ2-1; 8 nucleotides line up with TRBD2. Per the germline V gene, CDR1 is SNHLY and CDR2 is FYNNEI. J gave up 5 bases and V 3 bases, and 6 bases lay outside the gene matches. CDR3 length: 15 residues. The CDR3 sequence is CASSEKREFDNEQFF. The CDR3 DNA sequence: TGTGCCAGCAGTGAGAAGCGGGAGTTTGACAATGAGCAGTTCTTC.

The chain links TRBV20-1 to TRBJ1-5, with D tentatively TRBD1 (5 bases). Trimming took 6 bases from V and 3 from J, leaving 18 bases between them. The CDR3 consists of 15 residues. Germline V gene data show CDR1 as DFQATT and CDR2 as SNEGSKA (reference sequence). CDR3 loop: CSAPPRRDHNQPQHF. For the CDR3, the DNA is TGCAGTGCCCCCCCCCGCAGGGACCACAATCAGCCCCAGCATTTT.

In this sample, this clonotype turned up many times. The chain has TRBV6-1 and TRBJ1-5; TRBD1 is a possible D gene (5 bases). Germline CDR1 and CDR2: MNHNS and SASEGT. Trimming cost V 6 bases and J 2 bases, with 14 bases left between them. The CDR3 has 15 residues. CDR3 DNA sequence: TGTGCCAGCAGCAACGGGGGTTCCGGCAATCAGCCCCAGCATTTT. Translating it yields CASSNGGSGNQPQHF.

In its sample, this clonotype was seen a few times. The chain couples TRBV7-9 to TRBJ2-7, with TRBD1 identical over 7 bases. In germline, CDR1 is SEHNR, CDR2 FQNEAQ (reference sequence). The CDR3 has 14 residues. The V segment lost 6 bases and the J segment 1 base; nucleotides outside the gene matches: 6. The CDR3 is CASSSTGESYEQYF. The CDR3 coding sequence is TGTGCCAGCAGTTCTACAGGGGAGTCCTACGAGCAGTACTTC.

This clonotype was observed at least ten times. The genes are TRBV3-1 and TRBJ1-2, with D possibly matching TRBD1 (5 bases). Trimming removed 2 bases from V and 3 bases from J, with 13 bases in between. Germline CDR1 LGHDT, CDR2 YNNKEL (reference sequence). CDR3 length equals 15 residues. The CDR3 sequence is CASSQPRGVDYGYTF. As DNA, the CDR3 is TGTGCCAGCAGCCAACCCCGGGGGGTCGACTATGGCTACACCTTC.

In this sample, this clonotype turned up many times. The chain carries TRBV20-1 and TRBJ2-7, with no clear D. The CDR3 runs to 14 residues. CDR1 and CDR2 from the germline V gene are DFQATT and SNEGSKA (reference sequence). Trimming left V 6 bases short and J 2 bases short, with 17 bases between. CDR3 nucleotide sequence: TGCAGTGCGTCCTTCGCAGGCCGGGCCTACGAGCAGTACTTC. Translated, it gives CSASFAGRAYEQYF.

This clonotype was counted many times. The V gene is TRBV19, the J gene TRBJ1-6; D gene uncertain. Germline V gene sequence: CDR1 LNHDA, CDR2 SQIVND (reference sequence). The CDR3 extends over 10 amino acids. Trimming cost V 5 bases and J 11 bases, with 4 bases left between them. The CDR3 reads CASSGPPLHF. CDR3 coding DNA: TGTGCCAGTAGTGGGCCACCCCTCCACTTT.